Listed below are T cell receptor beta chains from one sample, sequenced in a study of blood T cell repertoires in COVID-19. TCRdb keeps only in-frame clones here, not all; method: immunoSEQ multiplex PCR. The sample gives some 110,000 clones, about 74% of which show up once; approximately 5.9% is in the top ten. The sample consisted of peripheral blood. These receptors originate from a man older than 75 with COVID-19, enrolled during active disease. Each CDR3 is given with its conserved first and last residue. Fields, in order: clone size, D gene, V gene, J gene, CDR3 DNA, CDR3 protein. The D gene is left open where the match is weak. Some rows mark clone size as missing; the rest say once, few, many or name a class of expanded clone.

NA	TRBD2	TRBV9	TRBJ2-5	TGTGCCAGCAGCGTAGGGGTAGCGGGGGTTCAAGAGACCCAGTACTTC	CASSVGVAGVQETQYF
NA	TRBD1	TRBV19	TRBJ1-2	TGTGCCAGTAGTATTCGGCGGACAGGAGCTTCTAACTATGGCTACACCTTC	CASSIRRTGASNYGYTF
NA	NA	TRBV19	TRBJ1-1	TGTGCCAGCAGTTCGGTAGCCGCACAGGAAGCCACTGAAGCTTTCTTT	CASSSVAAQEATEAFF
NA	NA	TRBV28	TRBJ1-6	TGTGCCAGCAGTCTCGGGACAAATGCCAATTATTCACCCCTCCACTTT	CASSLGTNANYSPLHF
NA	TRBD2	TRBV9	TRBJ2-5	TGTGCCAGCAGCGTAGGACTAGCGGATCAAGAGACCCAGTACTTC	CASSVGLADQETQYF
NA	NA	TRBV5-1	TRBJ2-7	TGCGCCAGCAGCTTGACAATTACCTACGAGCAGTACTTC	CASSLTITYEQYF
few	TRBD2	TRBV11-2	TRBJ2-3	TGTGCCAGCAGCTACCGGGACTACGCCACAGATACGCAGTATTTT	CASSYRDYATDTQYF
NA	TRBD1	TRBV5-1	TRBJ1-2	TGCGCCAGCAGCTTTCGACAGGGCGGATATGGCTACACCTTC	CASSFRQGGYGYTF
NA	TRBD2	TRBV30	TRBJ2-5	TGTGCCTGGAGTGCCCAGCGGGGCCAAGAGACCCAGTACTTC	CAWSAQRGQETQYF
NA	NA	TRBV28	TRBJ2-7	TGTGCCAGCAGTATAATATCTCTGAGGGAGCAGTACTTC	CASSIISLREQYF
NA	NA	TRBV6-5	TRBJ1-6	TGTGCCAGCAGTTACCAGGACAGTGGATCACCCCTCCACTTT	CASSYQDSGSPLHF
NA	TRBD1	TRBV6-4	TRBJ2-1	TGTGCCAGCAGTGGGGACAGGGGAGGTGAGCAGTTCTTC	CASSGDRGGEQFF